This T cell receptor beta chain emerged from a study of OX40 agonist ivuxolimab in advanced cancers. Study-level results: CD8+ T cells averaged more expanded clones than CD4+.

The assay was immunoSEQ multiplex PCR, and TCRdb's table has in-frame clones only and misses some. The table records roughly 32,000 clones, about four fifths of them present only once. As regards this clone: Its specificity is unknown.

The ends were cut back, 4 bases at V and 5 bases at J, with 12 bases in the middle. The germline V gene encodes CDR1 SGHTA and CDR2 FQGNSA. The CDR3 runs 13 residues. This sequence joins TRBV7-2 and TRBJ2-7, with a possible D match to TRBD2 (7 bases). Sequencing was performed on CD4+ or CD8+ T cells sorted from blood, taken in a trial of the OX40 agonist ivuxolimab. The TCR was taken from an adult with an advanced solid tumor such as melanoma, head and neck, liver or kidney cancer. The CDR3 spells CASSSGGLNEQYF. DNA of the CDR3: TGTGCCAGCAGCTCCGGGGGGCTTAACGAGCAGTACTTC.